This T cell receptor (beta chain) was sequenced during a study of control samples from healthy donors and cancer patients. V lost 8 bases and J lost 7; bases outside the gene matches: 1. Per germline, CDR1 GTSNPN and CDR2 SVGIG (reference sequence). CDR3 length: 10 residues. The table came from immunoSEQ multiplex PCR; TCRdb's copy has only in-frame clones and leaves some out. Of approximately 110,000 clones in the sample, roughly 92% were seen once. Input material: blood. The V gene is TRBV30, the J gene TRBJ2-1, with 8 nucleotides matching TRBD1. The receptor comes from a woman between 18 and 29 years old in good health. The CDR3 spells CAGTGNEQFF. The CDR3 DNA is TGTGCCGGGACAGGAAATGAGCAGTTCTTC.